The rows below give T cell receptor beta chains drawn from one sample of a study of PD-L1 blockade in urothelial cancer. The data were produced by immunoSEQ multiplex PCR, yet TCRdb's version contains in-frame clones alone and is incomplete. The table has about 37,000 clones, approximately 80% seen once; the top ten hold roughly 18%. The source material was PBMCs, sampled around atezolizumab (anti-PD-L1) treatment. The receptors shown here come from a man between 60 and 75 years old with urothelial cancer. Each CDR3 is given with its conserved first and last residue. D genes are given only for firm matches. The listing skips clone size in some rows; elsewhere it reads once, few, many or a size class.

V	D	size	J	DNA	CDR3
TRBV6-6	TRBD1	-	TRBJ1-5	TGTGCCAGCAGGATAGGACAGGGGAGCAATCAGCCCCAGCATTTT	CASRIGQGSNQPQHF
TRBV4-2	TRBD2	-	TRBJ2-7	TGTGCCAGCAGCCTAAGTCTAGCGGGGGGCTCCTACGAGCAGTACTTC	CASSLSLAGGSYEQYF
TRBV27	-	once	TRBJ1-1	TGTGCCAGCAGCCTCACCGGGACATCGGTGAACACTGAAGCTTTCTTT	CASSLTGTSVNTEAFF
TRBV6-5	-	once	TRBJ1-6	TGTGCCTCGGGAGAGCATGGCTATAATTCACCCCTCCACTTT	CASGEHGYNSPLHF
TRBV7-9	TRBD1	-	TRBJ2-5	TGTGCCAGCAGCTCTACCACAGGGGTACTAGAGACCCAGTACTTC	CASSSTTGVLETQYF
TRBV5-1	-	-	TRBJ2-7	TGCGCCAGCAGCTTGGTGGCGGCGGAGGAGGGATCGCAGTACTTC	CASSLVAAEEGSQYF
TRBV7-8	TRBD1	-	TRBJ2-5	TGTGCTAGTTTCGAGGGGGCAGGAGAGACCCAGTACTTC	CASFEGAGETQYF
TRBV10-3	-	-	TRBJ1-1	TGTGCCATCAGTGAGAGGACAGCGAACACTGAAGCTTTCTTT	CAISERTANTEAFF
TRBV19	-	-	TRBJ2-1	TGTGCCAGTAGTATAGGAGGGCGAGGTGAGCAGTTCTTC	CASSIGGRGEQFF
TRBV5-5	-	few	TRBJ1-4	TGTGCCAGCACTTCCCCCAAGGAGAATGAAAAACTGTTTTTT	CASTSPKENEKLFF
TRBV6-1	-	-	TRBJ2-1	TGTGCCAGCAGTACCTGGCATGAGCAGTTCTTC	CASSTWHEQFF
TRBV30	-	few	TRBJ2-2	TGTGCCCATGAAAGAGGGCGGGATCAATACGGGGAGCTGTTTTTT	CAHERGRDQYGELFF
TRBV18	-	once	TRBJ1-2	TGTGCCAGCTCACCACGGTGGAGTCCCTATGGCTACACCTTC	CASSPRWSPYGYTF
TRBV9	-	-	TRBJ1-4	TGTGCCAGCAGCGTAGGGCAGGATAATGAAAAACTGTTTTTT	CASSVGQDNEKLFF
TRBV2	-	-	TRBJ1-6	TGTGCCAGCAGTGAAGCAGGGGGTCTACCCCTCCACTTT	CASSEAGGLPLHF
TRBV5-1	-	few	TRBJ1-1	TGCGCCAGCAACCATTGGGGCTCTAACACTGAAGCTTTCTTT	CASNHWGSNTEAFF
TRBV27	-	-	TRBJ1-2	TGTGCCAGCAGTTTATCTGGCAGGGCTGGCTATGGCTACACCTTC	CASSLSGRAGYGYTF
TRBV7-8	TRBD1	-	TRBJ1-6	TGTGCCAGCAGCTTAGTGGTCGGCAGGGGGCATTCACCCCTCCACTTT	CASSLVVGRGHSPLHF
TRBV2	TRBD1	few	TRBJ2-7	TGTGCCAGCAGGGCGACAGGGAATGACTACGAGCAGTACTTC	CASRATGNDYEQYF
TRBV18	-	-	TRBJ2-4	TGTGCCAGCTCACCAGGACAGCAGACCCCGTTAGCCAAAAACATTCAGTACTTC	CASSPGQQTPLAKNIQYF
TRBV5-1	-	-	TRBJ2-7	TGCGCCAGCAGCTTGGTGACTAGCTACGAGCAGTACTTC	CASSLVTSYEQYF
TRBV28	-	-	TRBJ1-2	TGTGCCACCGAGAACAACTATGGCTACACCTTC	CATENNYGYTF
TRBV7-2	TRBD2	-	TRBJ2-7	TGTGCCAGCAGCCTTACCCTTCTAGCGGGGCACTACGAGCAGTACTTC	CASSLTLLAGHYEQYF
TRBV7-6	-	-	TRBJ2-1	TGTGCCAGCAGCTTAGCAGAGAGGAATGAGCAGTTCTTC	CASSLAERNEQFF
TRBV30	-	-	TRBJ2-7	TGTGCCTGGAGTGTCTCCGACTACTACGAGCAGTACTTC	CAWSVSDYYEQYF
TRBV10-3	-	-	TRBJ1-1	TGTGCCATCAGTGAGATCGGTGGTTTGAACACTGAAGCTTTCTTT	CAISEIGGLNTEAFF
TRBV4-1	-	-	TRBJ1-3	TGCGCCAGCAGCTCCCCGGGGGGCCTTGGAAACACCATATATTTT	CASSSPGGLGNTIYF
TRBV2	TRBD1	-	TRBJ2-5	TGTGCCAGCAGTGGGACAGGGGGTGAGACCCAGTACTTC	CASSGTGGETQYF